A single sample gave rise to the 8 T cell receptor beta chains below, sequenced in a study of neurological immune-mediated disorders (dated by TCRdb to between 2018 and 2021). Libraries were prepared through 5' RACE. Sequenced using an Illumina HiSeq 2500. TCRdb reprocessed the public reads (quality trimming at Q25 with fastp, clone calling with MiXCR) and kept in-frame beta chains. Duplicate CDR3 protein sequences are folded into a single record with the most common DNA and genes. For this sample the table gives approximately 59,000 distinct CDR3 sequences, of which about 5% were detected only once. The ten biggest clones cover roughly 6% of the sample. The sample was PBMCs. Every receptor here comes from a human donor with multiple sclerosis. The donor label of this sample is uncertain.

The chain combines TRBV5-1 with TRBJ1-6; 7 positions agree with TRBD1. Germline CDR1 reads SGHRS; CDR2 reads YFSETQ. Trimming at V came to 0 bases and at J to 7 bases, leaving 4 bases not matched to a gene. CDR3 length: 15 amino acids. CDR3 region: CASSLDPGGNSPLHF. The CDR3 DNA reads as TGCGCCAGCAGCTTGGACCCAGGGGGGAATTCACCCCTCCACTTT.

This clonotype came up many times. CDR3 loop: CASSPQETQYF. The CDR3 DNA reads as TGTGCCAGCAGTCCCCAAGAGACCCAGTACTTC. V is TRBV6-1 and J is TRBJ2-5; D call uncertain. V lost 5 bases, J lost 1 base, and 2 bases lay in between. The CDR3 runs 11 residues. CDR1 is MNHNS and CDR2 is SASEGT in the germline V gene.

V usage is TRBV20-1 and J usage is TRBJ2-7; D is possibly TRBD1 or TRBD2 (5 bases each). The CDR3 is made up of 12 amino acids. Germline V lookup: CDR1 DFQATT, CDR2 SNEGSKA (reference sequence). The CDR3, as DNA: TGCAGAGCGGCTAAGGGGTTCGACGAGCAGTACTTC. Translation gives CRAAKGFDEQYF.

This clonotype appeared many times. At one boundary the junction diverges from the germline segment, which might be a read error. This chain connects TRBV11-2 to TRBJ2-2, with D perhaps TRBD1 or TRBD2 (5 bases each). This CDR3 is built from 13 residues. The germline V gene encodes CDR1 SGHAT and CDR2 FQNNGV. The CDR3 coding sequence is TGTGCCAGCAGCTTAGGCTCTGCTGGGGGGCTGTTTTTT. It yields the protein CASSLGSAGGLFF.

Many counts were recorded for this clonotype. The chain is built from TRBV6-5 and TRBJ1-5, with no clear D. The CDR3 is 14 amino acids. Germline-derived CDR1 and CDR2 are MNHEY and SVGAGI. V was trimmed by 6 bases and J by 3 bases, leaving 12 bases between them. The CDR3 spells CASSSPRNNQPQHF. CDR3 DNA: TGTGCCAGCAGCTCCCCACGGAACAATCAGCCCCAGCATTTT.

This clonotype was picked up many times. The V gene is TRBV5-1, the J gene TRBJ2-2; possible D gene TRBD1, 6 bases. Trimming removed 2 bases from V and 5 bases from J, with 13 bases in between. Per germline, CDR1 SGHRS and CDR2 YFSETQ. The CDR3 loop spans 15 amino acids. This CDR3 is CASSFGQLPTGELFF. The CDR3 nucleotides read TGCGCCAGCAGCTTTGGACAGTTGCCAACCGGGGAGCTGTTTTTT.

The table lists this clonotype with many counts. The genes are TRBV6-5 and TRBJ1-4; the match to TRBD1 covers 8 bases. Germline CDR1 and CDR2: MNHEY and SVGAGI. Unmatched junction bases numbered 8, after V lost 0 bases and J lost 8 bases. The length of the CDR3 is 16 residues. CDR3 in amino acids: CASSYSNSGGREKLFF. The CDR3 nucleotides are TGTGCCAGCAGTTACTCGAATTCAGGGGGCAGGGAAAAACTGTTTTTT.

This clonotype has at least ten counts. The chain is built from TRBV5-6 and TRBJ2-2; 8 bases fit TRBD2. J lost 1 base, V lost 5 bases, and 4 bases had no gene match. From germline, CDR1 is SGHDT and CDR2 YYEEEE. The CDR3 runs to 15 residues. The CDR3 DNA reads as TGTGCCAGCAGTCGACGGGGGGGGAACACCGGGGAGCTGTTTTTT. Protein: CASSRRGGNTGELFF.